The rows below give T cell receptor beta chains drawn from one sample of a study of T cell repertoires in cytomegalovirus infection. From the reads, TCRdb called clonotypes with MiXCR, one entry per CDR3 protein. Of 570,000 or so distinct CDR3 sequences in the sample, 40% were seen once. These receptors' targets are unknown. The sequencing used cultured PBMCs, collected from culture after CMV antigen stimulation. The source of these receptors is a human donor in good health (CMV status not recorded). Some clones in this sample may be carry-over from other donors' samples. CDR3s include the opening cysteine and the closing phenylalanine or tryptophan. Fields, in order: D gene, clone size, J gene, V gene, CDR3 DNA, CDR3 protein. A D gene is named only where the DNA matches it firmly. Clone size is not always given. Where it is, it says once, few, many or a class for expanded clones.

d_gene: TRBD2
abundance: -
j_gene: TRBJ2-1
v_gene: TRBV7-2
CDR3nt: TGTGCCAGCAGCTTAGAGGCCGGGACTAGCGGGAGTCTCTTCTTC
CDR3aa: CASSLEAGTSGSLFF

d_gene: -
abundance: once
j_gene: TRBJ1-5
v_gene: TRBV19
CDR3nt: TGTGCCAGTAACCCCAGGCGGCAAGGGCTGCGCAATCAGCCCCAGCATTTT
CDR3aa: CASNPRRQGLRNQPQHF

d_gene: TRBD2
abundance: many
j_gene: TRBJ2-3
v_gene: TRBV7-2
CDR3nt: TGTGCCAGCAGCTTAGCATTAGCGGGGGGGACGCAGTATTTT
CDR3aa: CASSLALAGGTQYF

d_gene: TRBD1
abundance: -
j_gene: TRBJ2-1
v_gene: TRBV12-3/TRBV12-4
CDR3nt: TGTGCCAGCAGATCCGGGACAGGCTCCTACAATGAGCAGTTCTTC
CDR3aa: CASRSGTGSYNEQFF

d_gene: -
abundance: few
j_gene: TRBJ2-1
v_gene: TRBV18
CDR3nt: TGTGCCAGCTCCCCGGACAGCTATGAGCAGTTCTTC
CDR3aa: CASSPDSYEQFF

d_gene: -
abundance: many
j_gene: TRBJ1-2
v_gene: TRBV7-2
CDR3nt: TGTGCCAGCAGCTCCCGAGGGGGGGACGGCAGCTACACCTTC
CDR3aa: CASSSRGGDGSYTF

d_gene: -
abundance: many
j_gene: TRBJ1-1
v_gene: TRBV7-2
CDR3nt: TGTGCCAGCAGCTTAGGGGGGTCATATCTAGGGTACACTGAAGCTTTCTTT
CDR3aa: CASSLGGSYLGYTEAFF

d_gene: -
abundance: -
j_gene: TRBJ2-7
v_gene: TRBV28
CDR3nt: TGTGCCAGCAGCCCATCTGGGGCCCGCCTCTACGAGCAGTACTTC
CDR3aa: CASSPSGARLYEQYF

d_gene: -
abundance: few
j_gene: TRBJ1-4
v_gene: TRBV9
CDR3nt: TGTGCCAGCAGCCCACGACAAGGTTACAATGAAAAACTGTTTTTT
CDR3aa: CASSPRQGYNEKLFF

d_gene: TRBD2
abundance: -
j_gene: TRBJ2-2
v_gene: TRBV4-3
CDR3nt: TGCGCCAGCAGCCATGTGGGACTAGCTTCCGGGGAGCTGTTTTTT
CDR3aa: CASSHVGLASGELFF

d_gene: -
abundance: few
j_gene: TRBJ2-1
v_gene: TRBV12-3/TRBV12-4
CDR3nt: TGTGCCAGCAGCAGGGACCCTCGCCCCTACAATGAGCAGTTCTTC
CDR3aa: CASSRDPRPYNEQFF

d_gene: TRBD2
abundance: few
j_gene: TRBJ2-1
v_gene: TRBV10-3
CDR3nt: TGTGCCATCAGTGAGTCAGGCGGGGGGCCTTACAATGAGCAGTTCTTC
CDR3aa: CAISESGGGPYNEQFF

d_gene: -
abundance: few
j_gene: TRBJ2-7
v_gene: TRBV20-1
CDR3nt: TGCAGTGCTAGAGATCCTGGGGGGCGCTACGAGCAGTACTTC
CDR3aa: CSARDPGGRYEQYF

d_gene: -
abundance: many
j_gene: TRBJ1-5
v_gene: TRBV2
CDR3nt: TGTGCCAGCAGCTTAACAGGGAATCAGCCCCAGCATTTT
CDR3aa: CASSLTGNQPQHF

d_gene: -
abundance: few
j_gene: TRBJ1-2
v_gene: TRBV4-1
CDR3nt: TGCGCCAGCAGCCCGTCTATCCTCCAGGGGCGGGACCATGGCTACACCTTC
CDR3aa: CASSPSILQGRDHGYTF

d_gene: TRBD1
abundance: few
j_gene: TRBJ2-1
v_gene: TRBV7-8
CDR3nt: TGTGCCAGCAGCTTTTGGGACAGTACGGTTTCCAATGAGCAGTTCTTC
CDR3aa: CASSFWDSTVSNEQFF

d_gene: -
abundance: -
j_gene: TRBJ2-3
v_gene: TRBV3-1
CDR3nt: TGTGCCAGCAGCCAAACCGCCACTTTTGCAGATACGCAGTATTTT
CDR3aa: CASSQTATFADTQYF

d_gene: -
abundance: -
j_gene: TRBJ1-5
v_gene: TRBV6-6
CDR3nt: TGTGCCAGCAGTTATCACCGCCAGTTGGGGGGCAATCAGCCCCAGCATTTT
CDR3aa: CASSYHRQLGGNQPQHF

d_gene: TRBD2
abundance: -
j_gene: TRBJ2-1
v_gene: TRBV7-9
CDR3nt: TGTGCCAGCAGCCCAGGGACTAGCGGGAGAGGGTACAATGAGCAGTTCTTC
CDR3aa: CASSPGTSGRGYNEQFF

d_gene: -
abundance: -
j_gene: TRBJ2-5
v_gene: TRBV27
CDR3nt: TGTGCCAGCAGTTCCCTCCCCGGGCAAGAGACCCAGTACTTC
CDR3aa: CASSSLPGQETQYF

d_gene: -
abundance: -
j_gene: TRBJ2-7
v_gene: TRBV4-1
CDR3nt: TGTGCCAGCAGCCAACCGAAGCATGGCACCTACGAGCAGTACTTC
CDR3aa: CASSQPKHGTYEQYF

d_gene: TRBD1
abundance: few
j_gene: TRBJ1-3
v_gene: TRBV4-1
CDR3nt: TGCGCCAGCAGCCAAGCCCCGACAGGGCTGTCTGGAAACACCATATATTTT
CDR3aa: CASSQAPTGLSGNTIYF

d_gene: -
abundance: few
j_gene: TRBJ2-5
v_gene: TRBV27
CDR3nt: TGTGCCAGCAGGGGCTCAGGTCAAGAGACCCAGTACTTC
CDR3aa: CASRGSGQETQYF

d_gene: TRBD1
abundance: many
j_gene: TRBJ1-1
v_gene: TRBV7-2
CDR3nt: TGTGCCAGCAGCTTAGGAGCGGACAGGGAAGCTTTCTTT
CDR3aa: CASSLGADREAFF

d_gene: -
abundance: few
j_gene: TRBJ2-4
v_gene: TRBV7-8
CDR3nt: TGTGCCAGCAGCCCGGGCCGTATGAGAGGCATTCAGTACTTC
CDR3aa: CASSPGRMRGIQYF

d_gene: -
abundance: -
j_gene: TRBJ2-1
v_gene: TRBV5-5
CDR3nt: TGTGCCAGCAGCACCCGACAGGCCTACAATGAGCAGTTCTTC
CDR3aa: CASSTRQAYNEQFF

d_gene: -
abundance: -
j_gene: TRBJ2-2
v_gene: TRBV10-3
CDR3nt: TGTGCCATCAGTGGACACACGGCGGGCGGGGAGCTGTTTTTT
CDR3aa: CAISGHTAGGELFF

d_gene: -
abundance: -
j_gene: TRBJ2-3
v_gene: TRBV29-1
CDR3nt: TGCAGCGTTCTACCCCCGGGACAAGGGTACTACACAGATACGCAGTATTTT
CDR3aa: CSVLPPGQGYYTDTQYF

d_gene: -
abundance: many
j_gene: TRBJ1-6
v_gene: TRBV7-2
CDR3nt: TGTGCCAGCAGCTTAGAGAGGGAGGGTTCACCCCTCCACTTT
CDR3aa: CASSLEREGSPLHF

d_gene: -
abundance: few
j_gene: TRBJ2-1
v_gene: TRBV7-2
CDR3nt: TGTGCCAGCAGCTTACGCTTGAACAATGAGCAGTTCTTC
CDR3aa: CASSLRLNNEQFF

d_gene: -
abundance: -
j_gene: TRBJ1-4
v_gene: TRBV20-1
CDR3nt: TGCAGTGCTAGGACAGTAACAACTAATGAAAAACTGTTTTTT
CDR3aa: CSARTVTTNEKLFF

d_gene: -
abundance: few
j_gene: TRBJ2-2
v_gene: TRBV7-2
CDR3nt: TGTGCCAGCAGCTTTACCCGGACCGACGGGGAGCTGTTTTTT
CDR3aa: CASSFTRTDGELFF

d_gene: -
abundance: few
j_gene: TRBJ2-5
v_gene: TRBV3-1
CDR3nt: TGTGCCAGCAGCCAAGATCCGCCAGGTTGGGAGACCCAGTACTTC
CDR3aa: CASSQDPPGWETQYF

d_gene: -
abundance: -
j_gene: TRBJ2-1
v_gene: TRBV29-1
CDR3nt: TGCAGCCACGAGGTAGTTCAGGATGAGCAGTTCTTC
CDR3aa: CSHEVVQDEQFF

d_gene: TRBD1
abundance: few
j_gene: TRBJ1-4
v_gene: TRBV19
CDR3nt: TGTGCCAGTAGTCTACAGGGGGCCGTTGAAAAACTGTTTTTT
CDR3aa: CASSLQGAVEKLFF

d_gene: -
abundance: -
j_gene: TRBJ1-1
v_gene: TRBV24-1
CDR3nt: TGTGCCACCAGTGATTCTGGGGGGCAAGCTTTCTTT
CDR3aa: CATSDSGGQAFF

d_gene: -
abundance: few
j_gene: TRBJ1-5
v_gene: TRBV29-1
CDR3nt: TGCAGCGTTACGGAGCAACAGGGGCCCCAGCATTTT
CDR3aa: CSVTEQQGPQHF

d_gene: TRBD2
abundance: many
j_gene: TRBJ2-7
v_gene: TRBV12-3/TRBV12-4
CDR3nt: TGTGCCAGCAGTTTAAGCGGGGACGGCCCCTACGAGCAGTACTTC
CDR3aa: CASSLSGDGPYEQYF

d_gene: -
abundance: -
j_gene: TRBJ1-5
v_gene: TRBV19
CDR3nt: TGTGCCAGTAGGGAGGACGGGAATCAGCCCCAGCATTTT
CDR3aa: CASREDGNQPQHF

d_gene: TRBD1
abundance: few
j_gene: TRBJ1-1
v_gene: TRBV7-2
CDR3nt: TGTGCCAGCAGCCCGATACCTTCAGGGGGCACTGAAGCTTTCTTT
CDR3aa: CASSPIPSGGTEAFF

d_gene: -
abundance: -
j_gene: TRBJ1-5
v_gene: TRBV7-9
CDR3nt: TGTGCCAGCAGCTTACAGGATCGTCAGCCCCAGCATTTT
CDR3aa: CASSLQDRQPQHF

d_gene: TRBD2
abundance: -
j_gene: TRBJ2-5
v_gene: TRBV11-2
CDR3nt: TGTGCCAGCAGGACACTAGCGGGATTCGGTCTAGAGACCCAGTACTTC
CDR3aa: CASRTLAGFGLETQYF

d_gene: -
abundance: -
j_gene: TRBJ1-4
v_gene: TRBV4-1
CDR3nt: TGCGCCAGCAGCCCTCCGCTGGGGGTAGCTAATGAAAAACTGTTTTTT
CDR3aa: CASSPPLGVANEKLFF

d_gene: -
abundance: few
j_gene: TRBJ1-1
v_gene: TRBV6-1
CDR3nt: TGTGCCAGCAGTGAAGGGAGGGACCTGAACACTGAAGCTTTCTTT
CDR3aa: CASSEGRDLNTEAFF

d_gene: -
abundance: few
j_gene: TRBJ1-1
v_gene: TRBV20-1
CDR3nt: TGCAGTATACGCAGGGTATTCACTGAAGCTTTCTTT
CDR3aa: CSIRRVFTEAFF

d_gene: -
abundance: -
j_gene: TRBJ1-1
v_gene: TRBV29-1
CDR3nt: TGCAGCGGCCAAGGGGGTGCCGAAGCTTTCTTT
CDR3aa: CSGQGGAEAFF

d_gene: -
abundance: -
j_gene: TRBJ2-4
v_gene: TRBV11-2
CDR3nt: TGTGCCAGCAGCTTAAGCCCCGGGACGCAAGGACTAGCCAAAAACATTCAGTACTTC
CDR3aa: CASSLSPGTQGLAKNIQYF

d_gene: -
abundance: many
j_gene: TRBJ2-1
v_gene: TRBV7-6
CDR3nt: TGTGCCAGCAGCTTAGATGTGGGACCGTATGAGCAGTTCTTC
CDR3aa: CASSLDVGPYEQFF